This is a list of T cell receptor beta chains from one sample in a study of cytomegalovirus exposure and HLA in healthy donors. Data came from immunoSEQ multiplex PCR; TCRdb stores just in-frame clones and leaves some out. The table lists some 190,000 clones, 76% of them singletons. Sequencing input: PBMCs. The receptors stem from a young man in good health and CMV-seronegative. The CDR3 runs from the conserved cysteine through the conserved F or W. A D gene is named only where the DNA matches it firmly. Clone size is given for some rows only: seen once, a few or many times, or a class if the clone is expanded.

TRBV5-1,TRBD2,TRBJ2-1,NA,TGCGCCAGCAGCCTGACAACTAGCGGTTTACGGAATGAGCAGTTCTTC,CASSLTTSGLRNEQFF
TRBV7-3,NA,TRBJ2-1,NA,TGTGCCAGCAGCTTAAGGGGCCCCACCGGAGGGAATGAGCAGTTCTTC,CASSLRGPTGGNEQFF
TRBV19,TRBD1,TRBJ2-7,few,TGTGCCAGTAGTACTCCAAAGGGACAGGGGGCGAACGAGCAGTACTTC,CASSTPKGQGANEQYF
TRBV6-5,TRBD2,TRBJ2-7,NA,TGTGCCAGCACCTTAGCGGGGGGGATGTCCTACGAGCAGTACTTC,CASTLAGGMSYEQYF
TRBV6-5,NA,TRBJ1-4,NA,TGTGCCACCAAACGGGGGGAGACAACTAATGAAAAACTGTTTTTT,CATKRGETTNEKLFF
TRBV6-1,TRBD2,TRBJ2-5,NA,TGTGCCAGCAGTGGGCTAGCGGGGCAAGAGACCCAGTACTTC,CASSGLAGQETQYF
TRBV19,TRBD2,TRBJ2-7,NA,TGTGCCAGTAGTTGGACTAGCGGGAGCTACGAGCAGTACTTC,CASSWTSGSYEQYF
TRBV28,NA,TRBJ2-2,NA,TGTGCCAGCACAAACGAGGGGGTCGGGGAGCTGTTTTTT,CASTNEGVGELFF
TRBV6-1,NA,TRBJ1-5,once,TGTGCCGCGGGGCAGCTTAGCAATCAGCCCCAGCATTTT,CAAGQLSNQPQHF
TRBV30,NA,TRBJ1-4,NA,TGTGCCCGCAGGGGAGCGGCTAATGAAAAACTGTTTTTT,CARRGAANEKLFF
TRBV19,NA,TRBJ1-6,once,TGTGCCAGTGGGGAGAATTCACCCCTCCACTTT,CASGENSPLHF
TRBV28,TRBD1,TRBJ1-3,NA,TGTGCCAGCAGCGGACAGGCGGTATTTGGAAACACCATATATTTT,CASSGQAVFGNTIYF
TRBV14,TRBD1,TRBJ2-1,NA,TGTGCCAGCAGCCAAGAGGGATGGTACAGGGGCCACAATGAGCAGTTCTTC,CASSQEGWYRGHNEQFF
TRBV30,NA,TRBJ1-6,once,TGTGCCTGGACGGTGGACATTTCACCCCTCCACTTT,CAWTVDISPLHF
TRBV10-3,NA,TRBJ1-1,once,TGTGCCATCAGGCCCGACAGAACGAACACTGAAGCTTTCTTT,CAIRPDRTNTEAFF
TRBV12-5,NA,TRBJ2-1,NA,TGTGCTAGTGCCCGGGACTTGGACTTTGGGGAGTTCTTC,CASARDLDFGEFF
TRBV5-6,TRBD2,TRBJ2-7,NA,TGTGCCAGCAGAGGGGGGAGCGGGGGAAAGTACGAGCAGTACTTC,CASRGGSGGKYEQYF
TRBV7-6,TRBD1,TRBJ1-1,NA,TGTGCCAGCAGCCCCGGACAGGGGAACACTGAAGCTTTCTTT,CASSPGQGNTEAFF
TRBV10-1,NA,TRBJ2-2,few,TGCGCCAGCAATTCGGGCGGGACGGGGGAGCTGTTTTTT,CASNSGGTGELFF
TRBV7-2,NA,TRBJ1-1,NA,TGTGCCAGCAGCCCTCAGGGGAGGGGCACTGAAGCTTTCTTT,CASSPQGRGTEAFF
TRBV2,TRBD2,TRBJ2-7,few,TGTGCCAGCAGTGACCCTAGCGGGGCTTACGAGCAGTACTTC,CASSDPSGAYEQYF
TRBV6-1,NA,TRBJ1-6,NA,TGTGCCAGCAGTGAAGAGTTTGAGTTTTCACCCCTCCACTTT,CASSEEFEFSPLHF
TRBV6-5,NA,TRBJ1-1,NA,TGTGCCAGCAGTTACATGGGCAGGGGAACTTTCTTT,CASSYMGRGTFF
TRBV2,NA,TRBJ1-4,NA,TGTGCCAGCAGGAGGGGGGGAGAAAAACTGTTTTTT,CASRRGGEKLFF
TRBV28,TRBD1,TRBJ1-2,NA,TGTGCCAGCAGCCCCGGGACAGGGGCGGATGGCTACACCTTC,CASSPGTGADGYTF
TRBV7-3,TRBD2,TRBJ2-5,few,TGTGCCAGCAGCTGGGCTAGCGGGACTGGCGAGACCCAGTACTTC,CASSWASGTGETQYF